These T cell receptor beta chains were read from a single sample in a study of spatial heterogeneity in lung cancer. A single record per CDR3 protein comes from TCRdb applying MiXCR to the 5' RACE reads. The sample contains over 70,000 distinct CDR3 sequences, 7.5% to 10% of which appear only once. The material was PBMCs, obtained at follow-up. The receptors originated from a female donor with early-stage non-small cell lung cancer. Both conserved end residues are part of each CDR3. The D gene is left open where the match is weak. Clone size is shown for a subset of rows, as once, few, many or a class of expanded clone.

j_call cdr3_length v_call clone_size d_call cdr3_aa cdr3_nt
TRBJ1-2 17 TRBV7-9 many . CASSLEDDRLPNYGYTF TGTGCCAGCAGCTTAGAAGACGACAGACTACCTAACTATGGCTACACCTTC
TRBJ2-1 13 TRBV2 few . CASKAESYNEQFF TGTGCCAGCAAAGCGGAGTCCTACAATGAGCAGTTCTTC
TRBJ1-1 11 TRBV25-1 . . CASTLNTEAFF TGTGCCAGCACTCTCAACACTGAAGCTTTCTTT
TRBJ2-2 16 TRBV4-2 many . CASSQDRLGAGGELFF TGTGCCAGCAGCCAAGATCGGTTGGGTGCGGGCGGGGAGCTGTTTTTT
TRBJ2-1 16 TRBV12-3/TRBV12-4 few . CASSPNGAIPYNEQFF TGTGCCAGCAGTCCAAACGGGGCCATACCCTACAATGAGCAGTTCTTC
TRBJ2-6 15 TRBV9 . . CASSRLSSGANVLTF TGTGCCAGCAGCCGACTGTCCTCTGGGGCCAACGTCCTGACTTTC
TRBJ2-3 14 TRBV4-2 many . CASSQDGARDTQYF TGTGCCAGCAGCCAAGATGGGGCGAGAGATACGCAGTATTTT
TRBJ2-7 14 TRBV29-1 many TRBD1 CSVGPGTGTYEQYF TGCAGCGTTGGACCCGGGACAGGAACCTACGAGCAGTACTTC
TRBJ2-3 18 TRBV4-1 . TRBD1 CASSPYHLNRDRGYTQYF TGCGCCAGCAGCCCCTATCATCTTAACCGGGACAGGGGTTACACGCAGTATTTT
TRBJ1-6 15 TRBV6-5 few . CASSYRGLHNSPLHF TGTGCCAGCAGTTACCGAGGACTTCATAATTCACCCCTCCACTTT
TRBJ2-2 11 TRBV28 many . CASKGARELFF TGTGCCAGCAAAGGGGCCAGGGAGCTGTTTTTT
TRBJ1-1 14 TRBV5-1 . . CASSSDGLNTEAFF TGCGCCAGCAGCTCCGACGGTCTGAACACTGAAGCTTTCTTT
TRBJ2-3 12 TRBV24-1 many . CATSEGADTQYF TGTGCCACCAGTGAAGGGGCAGATACGCAGTATTTT
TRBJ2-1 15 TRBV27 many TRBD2 CASRKTSGRLGEQFF TGTGCCAGCAGGAAGACTAGCGGGAGGTTAGGTGAGCAGTTCTTC
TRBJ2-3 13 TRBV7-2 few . CASSSAGLNTQYF TGTGCCAGCAGCTCTGCTGGACTCAATACGCAGTATTTT
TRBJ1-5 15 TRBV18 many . CASSKTTAGIEPQHF TGTGCCAGCTCCAAAACTACTGCAGGGATTGAGCCCCAGCATTTT
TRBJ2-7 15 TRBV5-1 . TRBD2 CASSSTPGRENEQYF TGCGCCAGCAGCTCGACCCCGGGGAGGGAAAACGAGCAGTACTTC
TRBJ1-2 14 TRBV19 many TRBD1 CASSNRDRAYGYTF TGTGCCAGTAGTAACCGGGACAGGGCCTACGGCTACACCTTC
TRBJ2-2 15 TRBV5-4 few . CASSHFGQNTGELFF TGTGCCAGCAGCCATTTTGGACAGAACACCGGGGAGCTGTTTTTT
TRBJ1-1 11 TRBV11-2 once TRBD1 CASRQGEKAIF TGTGCCAGCAGACAGGGGGAGAAAGCTATCTTT
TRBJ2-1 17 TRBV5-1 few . CAGKPGPAKASYNEQFF TGCGCCGGCAAACCGGGCCCCGCTAAGGCCTCCTACAATGAGCAGTTCTTC
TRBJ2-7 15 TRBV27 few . CASSPGTKGPYEQYF TGTGCCAGCAGTCCCGGGACCAAGGGACCCTACGAGCAGTACTTC
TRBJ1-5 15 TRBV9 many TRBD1 CASSPGTGGHQPQHF TGTGCCAGCAGTCCCGGGACAGGGGGGCATCAGCCCCAGCATTTT
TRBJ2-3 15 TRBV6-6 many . CASSYFGGSTDTQYF TGTGCCAGCAGTTACTTTGGCGGTAGCACAGATACGCAGTATTTT
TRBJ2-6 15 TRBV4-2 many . CASRQSRSGANVLTF TGTGCCAGTCGACAGAGCCGCTCTGGGGCCAACGTCCTGACTTTC
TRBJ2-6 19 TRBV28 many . CASSPLTLTALLGANVLTF TGTGCCAGCAGCCCACTGACCCTGACAGCCCTCTTGGGGGCCAACGTCCTGACTTTC
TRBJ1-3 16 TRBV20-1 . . CSARKVGRSTGNTVYF TGCAGTGCTAGGAAAGTGGGCCGGTCTACTGGAAACACCGTATATTTT
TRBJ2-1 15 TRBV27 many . CASSLGNSPFNEQFF TGTGCCAGCAGTTTGGGGAACTCCCCCTTCAATGAGCAGTTCTTC
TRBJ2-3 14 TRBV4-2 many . CASSSTSYTDTQYF TGTGCCAGCAGCTCGACTAGTTACACAGATACGCAGTATTTT
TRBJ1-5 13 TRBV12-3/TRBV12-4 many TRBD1 CASSPWDSQPQHF TGTGCCAGCAGTCCCTGGGACAGCCAGCCCCAGCATTTT
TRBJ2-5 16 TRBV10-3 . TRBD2 CAISDYGTSGRVAQYF TGTGCCATCAGTGACTATGGGACTAGCGGGAGAGTGGCCCAGTACTTC
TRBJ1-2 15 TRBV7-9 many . CASSPGGTGLHGYTF TGTGCCAGCAGCCCCGGGGGAACAGGGTTACATGGCTACACCTTC
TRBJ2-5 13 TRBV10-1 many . CASSESRGAAQYF TGCGCCAGCAGTGAAAGCCGGGGAGCGGCCCAGTACTTC
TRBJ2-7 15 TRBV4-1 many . CASSQTGTYSYEQYF TGCGCCAGCAGCCAGACCGGGACATACTCCTACGAGCAGTACTTC
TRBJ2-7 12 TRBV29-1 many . CSVTRSRDEQYF TGCAGCGTTACTAGGAGTCGGGACGAGCAGTACTTC
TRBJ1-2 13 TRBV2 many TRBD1 CAIPGQANYGYTF TGTGCCATCCCGGGACAGGCGAACTATGGCTACACCTTC
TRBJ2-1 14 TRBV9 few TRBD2 CASSKSGSYNEQFF TGTGCCAGCAGCAAGAGCGGGAGCTACAATGAGCAGTTCTTC
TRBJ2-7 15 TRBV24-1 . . CATSDPGSGSYEQYF TGTGCCACCAGTGATCCTGGGAGCGGGTCCTACGAGCAGTACTTC
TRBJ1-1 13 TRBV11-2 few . CASSTQGNTEAFF TGTGCCAGCAGCACCCAGGGGAACACTGAAGCTTTCTTT